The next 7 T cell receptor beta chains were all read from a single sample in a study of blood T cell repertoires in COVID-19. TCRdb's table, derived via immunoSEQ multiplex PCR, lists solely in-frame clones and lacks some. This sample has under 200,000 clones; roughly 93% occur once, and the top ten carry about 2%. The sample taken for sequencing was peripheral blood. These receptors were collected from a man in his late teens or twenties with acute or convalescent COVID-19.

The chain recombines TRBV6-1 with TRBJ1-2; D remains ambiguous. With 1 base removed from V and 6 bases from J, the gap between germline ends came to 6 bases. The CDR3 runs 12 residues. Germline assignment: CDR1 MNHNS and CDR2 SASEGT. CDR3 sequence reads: CASSEVTDGYTF. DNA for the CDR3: TGTGCCAGCAGTGAAGTTACTGATGGCTACACCTTC.

The CDR3 is CASSEYDRGGDTHYEQYF. CDR3 in DNA: TGTGCCAGCAGTGAATATGACCGGGGTGGGGACACCCACTACGAGCAGTACTTC. V and J are TRBV25-1 and TRBJ2-7; D might be TRBD1 (6 bases). Germline values: CDR1 MGHDK, CDR2 SYGVNS. Trimming left V 0 bases short and J 3 bases short, with 21 bases between. This CDR3 region has 18 residues.

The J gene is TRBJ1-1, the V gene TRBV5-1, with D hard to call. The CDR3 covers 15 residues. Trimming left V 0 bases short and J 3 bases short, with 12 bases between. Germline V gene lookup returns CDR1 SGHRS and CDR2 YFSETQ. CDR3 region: CASSLVKGADTEAFF. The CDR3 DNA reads TGCGCCAGCAGCTTGGTAAAGGGAGCGGACACTGAAGCTTTCTTT. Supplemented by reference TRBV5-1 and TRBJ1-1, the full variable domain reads KAGVTQTPRYLIKTRGQQVTLSCSPISGHRSVSWYQQTPGQGLQFLFEYFSETQRNKGNFPGRFSGRQFSNSRSEMNVSTLELGDSALYLCASSLVKGADTEAFFGQGTRLTVV.

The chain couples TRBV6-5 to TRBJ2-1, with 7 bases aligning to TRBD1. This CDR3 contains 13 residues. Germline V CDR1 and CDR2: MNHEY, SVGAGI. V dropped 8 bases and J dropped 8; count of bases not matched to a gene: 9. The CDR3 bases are TGTGCCAGCCCCAGGACAGGAGGCTATGAGCAGTTCTTC. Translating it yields CASPRTGGYEQFF.

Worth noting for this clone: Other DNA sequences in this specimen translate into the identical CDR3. CDR3 sequence (DNA): TGCAGTGCTAGTCGGGGGACCTACGAGCAGTACTTC. It is translated as CSASRGTYEQYF. The chain couples TRBV20-1 to TRBJ2-7, with D perhaps matching TRBD2 (6 bases). This CDR3 region has 12 residues. Germline assignment: CDR1 DFQATT and CDR2 SNEGSKA (reference sequence). The V gene lost 3 bases and the J gene lost 2 bases, with 8 bases spanning the gap.

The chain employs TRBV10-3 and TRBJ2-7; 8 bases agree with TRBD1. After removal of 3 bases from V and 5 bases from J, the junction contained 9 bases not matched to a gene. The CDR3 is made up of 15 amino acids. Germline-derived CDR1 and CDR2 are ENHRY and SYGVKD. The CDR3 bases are TGTGCCATCAGTGAACACGTGGACAGGGAGGACGAGCAGTACTTC. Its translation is CAISEHVDREDEQYF.

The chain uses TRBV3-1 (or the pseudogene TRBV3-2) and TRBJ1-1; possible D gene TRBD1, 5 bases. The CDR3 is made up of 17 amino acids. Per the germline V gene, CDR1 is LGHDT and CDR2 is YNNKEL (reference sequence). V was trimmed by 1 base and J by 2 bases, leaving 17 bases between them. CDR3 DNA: TGTGCCAGCAGCCAAGGCCCCGAGACAGTAAGAAACACTGAAGCTTTCTTT. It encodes CASSQGPETVRNTEAFF.